This TCR beta chain was captured in a study of T cell changes during pregnancy in multiple sclerosis (dated 2019 in TCRdb). General notes on the study: In women with multiple sclerosis, the researchers looked at how the T cell repertoire shifted as pregnancy progressed.

Library method: the immunoSEQ multiplex PCR assay. TCRdb carries this immuneACCESS record with in-frame sequences only. Its versions omit some clonotypes, under half of them owing to an unresolved V gene in the studies checked, with the rest unexplained. The sample has about 85,000 clones on record, 80% to 95% of them singletons. Under 3% of the sample is in the top ten clones. A note on this clone: No cognate antigen has been identified for it. No clone much larger than this one lies a single base away; base qualities are absent.

V is cut back by 0 bases and J by 6 bases, with 4 bases in the junction unmatched. CDR1 and CDR2, per the germline V gene, are SGDLS and YYNGEE. Inclusive of the bounding cysteine and phenylalanine, the CDR3 is 14 residues long. Just CDR3 DNA is preserved here, 42 bases in frame from base 1. The origin of this receptor is a female donor with multiple sclerosis, enrolled in a pregnancy study. The material was peripheral blood, obtained in the first trimester of pregnancy. The chain employs TRBV9 and TRBJ2-5; 8 bases in the middle match TRBD2. The CDR3 here reads CASSVDSGGKTQYF. The nucleotide sequence is TGTGCCAGCAGCGTAGACAGCGGGGGCAAGACCCAGTACTTC.